These 13 T cell receptor beta chains were all obtained from the same sample, sequenced in a study of tumour-infiltrating T cells in Burkitt lymphoma. Libraries were prepared by immunoSEQ multiplex PCR; TCRdb keeps only in-frame clonotypes and omits some of them. Counted here are several thousand clones, over 60% occurring once; the ten biggest clones make up around 42%. Sequenced input: tumor tissue. These TCRs come from a human donor with diffuse large B-cell lymphoma.

Sample share makes this clone medium-sized. V usage is TRBV7-9 and J usage is TRBJ2-7, with D tentatively TRBD2 (6 bases). The germline V gene encodes CDR1 SEHNR and CDR2 FQNEAQ (reference sequence). With 2 bases removed from V and 6 bases from J, the gap between germline ends came to 8 bases. The CDR3 loop spans 12 amino acids. The CDR3 here is CASSLQAGEQYF. CDR3 bases: TGTGCCAGCAGCTTACAAGCGGGCGAGCAGTACTTC.

The chain has TRBV19 and TRBJ2-5; 14 nucleotides match TRBD2. The junction had 1 base not matched to a gene; V was cut back by 5 bases and J by 5 bases. The V gene's germline CDR1 is LNHDA and CDR2 SQIVND (reference sequence). This CDR3 is built from 14 residues. CDR3: CASSWTSGGETQYF. In DNA form, the CDR3 reads TGTGCCAGTAGTTGGACTAGCGGGGGGGAGACCCAGTACTTC.

J is TRBJ1-6 and V is TRBV7-2; no definite D call. The ends were cut back, 1 base at V and 11 bases at J, with 9 bases in the middle. Looked up from germline, CDR1 is SGHTA and CDR2 is FQGNSA. This CDR3 spans 13 amino acids. The DNA of the CDR3 is TGTGCCAGCAGCTTAGGTGAATCCCCACCCCTCCACTTT. Encoded protein: CASSLGESPPLHF.

In this sample, this clone turned up a few times. The chain is built from TRBV7-9 and TRBJ2-2; D unresolved. With 5 bases removed from V and 0 bases from J, the gap between germline ends came to 10 bases. CDR3 length: 15 amino acids. Germline CDR1 is SEHNR and CDR2 is FQNEAQ (reference sequence). CDR3 in amino acids: CASSPWTSNTGELFF. Written as DNA, the CDR3 is TGTGCCAGCAGCCCGTGGACCTCGAACACCGGGGAGCTGTTTTTT.

This clone was seen a few times. Other nucleotide sequences from this sample produce the same CDR3. This chain connects TRBV9 to TRBJ1-1; D is uncertain. Germline loops: CDR1 SGDLS, CDR2 YYNGEE. CDR3 length: 13 residues. Trimming stripped 0 bases from V and 0 bases from J, with 3 bases between. CDR3 in amino acids: CASSVALNTEAFF. CDR3 coding DNA: TGTGCCAGCAGCGTAGCTTTGAACACTGAAGCTTTCTTT.

The CDR3 DNA sequence: TGTGCCAGCAGCCAAGATTTAGCGGGGGGGCCAAACGAGCAGTACTTC. Protein product: CASSQDLAGGPNEQYF. The chain joins TRBV14 to TRBJ2-7, with 11 bases matching TRBD2. The CDR3 totals 16 residues. V was pared by 0 bases and J by 5 bases, with 6 bases of the junction left unmatched. Germline lookup yields CDR1 SGHDN and CDR2 FVKESK.

The chain employs TRBV25-1 and TRBJ2-7; possible D gene TRBD1, 6 bases. V was cut by 5 bases and J by 4 bases, with 6 bases left in between. Germline CDR1 reads MGHDK; CDR2 reads SYGVNS. The CDR3 loop spans 11 amino acids. The DNA for the CDR3 is TGTGCCAGCAGTACAGGGTACGAGCAGTACTTC. This translates into CASSTGYEQYF.

Sample share makes this clone medium-sized. The J gene is TRBJ2-7, the V gene TRBV27; TRBD1 matches 11 bases. V was pared by 10 bases and J by 7 bases, with 6 bases of the junction left unmatched. CDR1 is MNHEY, CDR2 SMNVEV, per germline (reference sequence). The CDR3 contains 12 residues. In nucleotides, the CDR3 is TGTGCCATTCGGACAGGGGGCCGGGAGCAGTACTTC. Translating it yields CAIRTGGREQYF.

This clone was seen once. The chain uses TRBV9 and TRBJ2-5, with 8 bases identical to TRBD2. This CDR3 spans 15 amino acids. In germline, CDR1 is SGDLS, CDR2 YYNGEE. The V segment lost 0 bases and the J segment 5 bases; nucleotides outside the gene matches: 6. The CDR3 DNA follows: TGTGCCAGCAGCGTAGCAGGACTAGCATACGAGACCCAGTACTTC. Amino acids: CASSVAGLAYETQYF.

J is TRBJ2-1 and V is TRBV5-1; 8 bases fit TRBD2. The CDR3 runs 15 residues. V gave up 4 bases and J gave up 0 bases; unmatched junction bases: 3. Germline assignment: CDR1 SGHRS and CDR2 YFSETQ. The CDR3 loop reads CASSNSGGSYNEQFF. CDR3 sequence (DNA): TGCGCCAGCAGCAACAGCGGGGGCTCCTACAATGAGCAGTTCTTC.

This sequence joins TRBV4-3 and TRBJ1-2; a weak D match, TRBD1 (5 bases). The germline CDR1 and CDR2 sequences are LGHNA and YSLEER. The CDR3 sequence is 14 residues long. V lost 3 bases and J 2 bases, leaving 10 bases between the germline ends. This CDR3 reads CASSQQAGNYGYTF. The CDR3 bases are TGCGCCAGCAGCCAGCAGGCAGGGAACTATGGCTACACCTTC.

This CDR3 is CASSKGQGGNTGELFF. DNA of the CDR3: TGCGCCAGCAGCAAAGGACAGGGGGGGAACACCGGGGAGCTGTTTTTT. The genes are TRBV5-1 and TRBJ2-2; TRBD1 matches at 10 bases. V shed 4 bases, J shed 1 base, and the junction held 4 bases outside the gene matches. The germline gives CDR1 SGHRS, CDR2 YFSETQ. The CDR3 is 16 amino acids.

This chain uses TRBV9 with TRBJ2-7; D not certain. Trimming cost V 0 bases and J 0 bases, with 4 bases left between them. The CDR3 totals 13 residues. Germline V gene sequence: CDR1 SGDLS, CDR2 YYNGEE. CDR3 coding DNA: TGTGCCAGCAGCGTAGCCGCCTCCTACGAGCAGTACTTC. Protein sequence: CASSVAASYEQYF. The full variable domain, rest sourced from reference TRBV9 and TRBJ2-7, is DSGVTQTPKHLITATGQRVTLRCSPRSGDLSVYWYQQSLDQGLQFLIQYYNGEERAKGNILERFSAQQFPDLHSELNLSSLELGDSALYFCASSVAASYEQYFGPGTRLTVT.